This TCR beta chain was profiled in a study of T cell therapy after organ transplantation. Background on the study: A median of 1.92 x 10^8 CMV-specific T cells was infused in 2 to 6 doses. Study observations and caveats: Pretherapy CD8 clonality inversely correlated with its fold change after therapy. In nonresponders, large pretherapy expansions changed minimally after therapy. Post-therapy reconstitution appeared to include transferred and endogenous clonotypes.

Described time point: 20-29 weeks after completion of therapy. Trimming pared 8 bases from V and 4 bases from J, leaving 14 bases between. CDR1 is SGHVS and CDR2 is FNYEAQ in the germline V gene. The CDR3 contains 13 residues. Details on this clone: Its antigen remains unidentified.

The assay was immunoSEQ multiplex PCR, and TCRdb's table has in-frame clones only and misses some. Among 20,000 or so clones, around 83% were seen once, and the ten largest hold under 45%. The chain employs TRBV7-6 and TRBJ1-2, with no clear D. The sample consisted of CD8+ T cells from blood, taken after autologous CMV-specific T cell therapy. The sequence derives from a human patient who had received a solid organ transplant and had CMV disease. Some T cells may have come from the graft donor. CDR3 residues: CASGPRFGYGYTF. The CDR3, as DNA: TGTGCCAGCGGACCGCGCTTCGGCTATGGCTACACCTTC.